Listed here are 23 T cell receptor beta chains from one sample, sequenced in a study of Ad26.COV2.S vaccination and SARS-CoV-2 variants. Noted treatment: some 19 received Ad26.COV2.S at low or high dose, single or two shots; 5 received placebo; per-sample allocation not given. Sampling happened 63 days after the first vaccine or placebo injection. Only in-frame clones appear in the TCRdb table, and some are missing; sequencing was by immunoSEQ multiplex PCR. The sample carries a few hundred thousand clones, 80% to 90% recorded once. Sequencing used peripheral blood, obtained in a trial of Ad26.COV2.S vaccine versus placebo. All receptors derive from a person aged 18-60 years who received the Ad26.COV2.S COVID-19 vaccine or a placebo.

J is TRBJ1-1 and V is TRBV14; D gene unclear. Looked up from germline, CDR1 is SGHDN and CDR2 is FVKESK. Trimming left V 2 bases short and J 1 base short, with 5 bases between. The CDR3 extends over 13 amino acids. CDR3 in amino acids: CASSQMRNTEAFF. The CDR3 nucleotides read TGTGCCAGCAGCCAAATGCGGAACACTGAAGCTTTCTTT. Together with reference TRBV14 and TRBJ1-1, the CDR3 gives the full variable domain: EAGVTQFPSHSVIEKGQTVTLRCDPISGHDNLYWYRRVMGKEIKFLLHFVKESKQDESGMPNNRFLAERTGGTYSTLKVQPAELEDSGVYFCASSQMRNTEAFFGQGTRLTVV.

This clone showed up just once. This same CDR3 is encoded by further DNA sequences in the sample. This chain uses TRBV20-1 with TRBJ1-5, with no clear D. Trimming left V 3 bases short and J 4 bases short, with 10 bases between. CDR1 is DFQATT and CDR2 is SNEGSKA in the germline V gene (reference sequence). The CDR3 length is 13 residues. CDR3 amino acids: CSASSLGNQPQHF. DNA for the CDR3: TGCAGTGCTAGTTCGCTAGGAAATCAGCCCCAGCATTTT.

The chain combines TRBV6-1 with TRBJ2-5, with D possibly matching TRBD1 (5 bases). CDR1 is MNHNS, CDR2 SASEGT, per germline. Between the trimmed V and J ends, which lost 2 bases and 5 bases, there was a span of 15 bases. The CDR3 covers 15 residues. Here the CDR3 DNA reads TGTGCCAGCAGTGAACTGGCAGGGCAGTGGGAGACCCAGTACTTC. Translation: CASSELAGQWETQYF.

About this clone itself: At one of its ends the junction is not consistent with the germline gene, which may arise from a read error. The gene calls are TRBV28 and TRBJ2-7; perhaps TRBD2 as D (6 bases). The CDR3 is 11 residues long. Germline-derived CDR1 and CDR2 are MDHEN and SYDVKM. The CDR3 loop is CASGGTYEQHF. Written as DNA, the CDR3 is TGTGCCAGCGGAGGGACCTACGAGCAGCACTTC.

V and J are TRBV19 and TRBJ2-1; D not resolved. The V gene's germline CDR1 is LNHDA and CDR2 SQIVND (reference sequence). This CDR3 region has 14 residues. The ends were cut back, 6 bases at V and 0 bases at J, with 9 bases in the middle. CDR3 region: CASRDISSYNEQFF. CDR3 nucleotide sequence: TGTGCCAGTAGAGACATCAGCTCCTACAATGAGCAGTTCTTC.

V is TRBV5-6 and J is TRBJ1-4; D remains unclear. The germline gives CDR1 SGHDT, CDR2 YYEEEE. Trimming pared 0 bases from V and 1 base from J, leaving 7 bases between. The CDR3 is made up of 15 amino acids. Here the CDR3 reads CASSLVGKTNEKLFF. The CDR3 DNA follows: TGTGCCAGCAGCTTGGTGGGGAAAACTAATGAAAAACTGTTTTTT. Filled out from reference TRBV5-6 and TRBJ1-4, the complete variable domain reads DAGVTQSPTHLIKTRGQQVTLRCSPKSGHDTVSWYQQALGQGPQFIFQYYEEEERQRGNFPDRFSGHQFPNYSSELNVNALLLGDSALYLCASSLVGKTNEKLFFGSGTQLSVL.

This clone was detected only a few times. The rearrangement joins TRBV30 to TRBJ1-2, with a possible D match to TRBD1 (6 bases). The V end lost 2 bases, the J end lost 0 bases, and 7 bases lay between the germline ends. The germline gives CDR1 GTSNPN, CDR2 SVGIG (reference sequence). The CDR3 is 13 residues long. The CDR3 sequence is CAWSPGANYGYTF. In DNA, the CDR3 is TGTGCCTGGAGTCCAGGGGCTAACTATGGCTACACCTTC.

The rearrangement links TRBV30 to TRBJ1-2; TRBD1 aligns across 7 bases. The V gene's germline CDR1 is GTSNPN and CDR2 SVGIG (reference sequence). The CDR3 is made up of 15 amino acids. Trimming cost V 3 bases and J 3 bases; bases outside gene matches: 10. Written as DNA, the CDR3 is TGTGCCTGGAGAGGAGACAGGGTGGCTTACTATGGCTACACCTTC. Its protein is CAWRGDRVAYYGYTF.

The chain has TRBV5-1 and TRBJ2-2; 7 bases fit TRBD1. CDR1 is SGHRS and CDR2 is YFSETQ in the germline V gene. The CDR3 is 15 amino acids. The V and J ends lost 4 bases and 9 bases, in that order; junction bases with no gene match: 12. In DNA, the CDR3 is TGCGCCAGCAGCACCCGACAGGGCCTGACGAGGGAGCTGTTTTTT. Protein: CASSTRQGLTRELFF.

The chain joins TRBV27 to TRBJ1-2, with a tentative D call TRBD1 (6 bases). This CDR3 comprises 14 residues. Trimming took off 5 bases at V and 4 bases at J, with 14 bases between the two ends. CDR1 is MNHEY and CDR2 is SMNVEV in the germline V gene (reference sequence). CDR3 in amino acids: CASSTTNRAYGYTF. The DNA of the CDR3 is TGTGCCAGCAGTACCACCAACAGGGCCTATGGCTACACCTTC.

The chain carries TRBV11-2 and TRBJ2-7; perhaps TRBD2 as D (7 bases). The CDR3 extends over 15 amino acids. Germline V gives CDR1 SGHAT, CDR2 FQNNGV. V shed 2 bases and J shed 3 bases, with 14 bases lying between them. The CDR3, as DNA: TGTGCCAGCAGCTTATTATCAGGGGACTACTACGAGCAGTACTTC. Its protein product is CASSLLSGDYYEQYF. The full variable domain, its missing parts supplied by reference TRBV11-2 and TRBJ2-7, is EAGVAQSPRYKIIEKRQSVAFWCNPISGHATLYWYQQILGQGPKLLIQFQNNGVVDDSQLPKDRFSAERLKGVDSTLKIQPAKLEDSAVYLCASSLLSGDYYEQYFGPGTRLTVT.

The chain links TRBV9 to TRBJ2-1; D gene uncertain. V gave up 4 bases and J gave up 5 bases, with 13 bases separating them. The length of the CDR3 is 14 residues. Per the germline V gene, CDR1 is SGDLS and CDR2 is YYNGEE. DNA for the CDR3: TGTGCCAGCAGCTCCTCTTTAGCTCACAATGAGCAGTTCTTC. This encodes CASSSSLAHNEQFF.

This chain uses TRBV4-2 with TRBJ2-1; D possibly corresponds to TRBD1 (5 bases). Germline lookup yields CDR1 LGHNA and CDR2 YNFKEQ. V lost 0 bases and J lost 6, with 6 bases in between. This CDR3 region has 13 residues. The CDR3 sequence: CASSQDDSNEQFF. In DNA, the CDR3 is TGTGCCAGCAGCCAAGATGACAGCAATGAGCAGTTCTTC.

V gene TRBV6-5 combines with J gene TRBJ1-5; no definite D call. Germline CDR1 reads MNHEY; CDR2 reads SVGAGI. CDR3 length: 14 residues. V was trimmed by 0 bases and J by 4 bases, leaving 7 bases between them. CDR3 protein: CASSYSMGNQPQHF. In DNA, the CDR3 is TGTGCCAGCAGTTACTCGATGGGGAATCAGCCCCAGCATTTT.

The J gene is TRBJ2-2, the V gene TRBV7-3; D is possibly TRBD1 (6 bases). The V end was cut by 2 bases, the J end by 2 bases, with 21 bases between. Per the germline V gene, CDR1 is SGHTA and CDR2 is FQGTGA. The CDR3 sequence is 19 residues long. CDR3 DNA: TGTGCCAGCAGCTTACGGGTGGGGGCCGCCTATGAAAACACCGGGGAGCTGTTTTTT. Protein: CASSLRVGAAYENTGELFF.

The chain uses TRBV19 and TRBJ2-3; the match to TRBD2 covers 9 bases. The CDR3 sequence is 15 residues long. Trimming took 4 bases from V and 5 from J; bases not matched to a gene: 7. Germline V CDR1 and CDR2: LNHDA, SQIVND (reference sequence). The CDR3 DNA reads as TGTGCCAGTAGTAGTAGCGGGGGCGGGGGAGATACGCAGTATTTT. This translates into CASSSSGGGGDTQYF.

The rearrangement links TRBV13 to TRBJ2-3; TRBD2 aligns across 10 bases. The ends lost 2 bases at V and 5 bases at J; junction bases unmatched: 4. CDR3 size: 15 residues. CDR1 is PRHDT, CDR2 FYEKMQ, per germline (reference sequence). CDR3 DNA sequence: TGTGCCAGCAGCTTAACTAGCGGGGTGGTAGATACGCAGTATTTT. Its protein is CASSLTSGVVDTQYF.

The chain recombines TRBV15 with TRBJ2-7, with unresolved D. This CDR3 contains 13 residues. The V gene lost 1 base and the J gene lost 7 bases, with 11 bases spanning the gap. CDR1 is LNHNV and CDR2 is YYDKDF in the germline V gene (reference sequence). The CDR3 nucleotides read TGTGCCACCAGCAGAGGAGCCATCGGGGAGCAGTACTTC. It codes for CATSRGAIGEQYF.

This rearrangement joins TRBV19 to TRBJ1-5; 8 nucleotides line up with TRBD1. V lost 4 bases to trimming and J lost 3 bases; unmatched junction nucleotides: 8. The CDR3 is made up of 16 amino acids. In germline, CDR1 is LNHDA, CDR2 SQIVND (reference sequence). CDR3 sequence: CASSTQGVTFNQPQHF. For the CDR3, the DNA is TGTGCCAGTAGTACACAGGGGGTTACTTTCAATCAGCCCCAGCATTTT.

The V gene is TRBV3-1 (or the pseudogene TRBV3-2), the J gene TRBJ2-5; no clear D gene. Trimming removed 1 base at V and 3 bases at J, with 9 bases between. Germline loops: CDR1 LGHDT, CDR2 YNNKEL (reference sequence). The CDR3 is 14 residues long. This chain's CDR3 is CASSQGPGKETQYF. Written as DNA, the CDR3 is TGTGCCAGCAGCCAAGGTCCGGGTAAAGAGACCCAGTACTTC.

V and J are TRBV11-3 and TRBJ1-1, with a weak D call TRBD1 (6 bases). V lost 4 bases, J lost 7 bases, and 13 bases lay in between. Germline V CDR1 and CDR2: SGHNT, YENEEA. This CDR3 has 13 residues. CDR3 nucleotide sequence: TGTGCCAGCAGCTCAGCCGGGGGCGGTGAAGCTTTCTTT. Residues: CASSSAGGGEAFF.

The rearrangement links TRBV2 to TRBJ2-7; no clear D. The germline CDR1 and CDR2 sequences are SNHLY and FYNNEI. Deletions cut 6 bases from V and 3 bases from J, with 9 bases between. This CDR3 comprises 12 residues. The CDR3 is CASSRGRYEQYF. DNA of the CDR3: TGTGCCAGCAGCCGAGGTCGCTACGAGCAGTACTTC.

This clone turned up a few times. The rearrangement links TRBV19 to TRBJ1-3; weak D call: TRBD1 (6 bases). V was cut by 6 bases and J by 3 bases, with 9 bases left in between. CDR3 length equals 13 residues. Germline V gives CDR1 LNHDA, CDR2 SQIVND (reference sequence). CDR3 coding DNA: TGTGCCAGTAGCCGGACAGATGGAAACACCATATATTTT. It specifies CASSRTDGNTIYF. The entire variable domain, with the rest obtained from reference TRBV19 and TRBJ1-3, is as follows: DGGITQSPKYLFRKEGQNVTLSCEQNLNHDAMYWYRQDPGQGLRLIYYSQIVNDFQKGDIAEGYSVSREKKESFPLTVTSAQKNPTAFYLCASSRTDGNTIYFGEGSWLTVV.